The 27 T cell receptor beta chains below were found in one sample sequenced in a study of OX40 agonist ivuxolimab in advanced cancers. Produced via immunoSEQ multiplex PCR; TCRdb's table is partial and in-frame only. The sample includes tens of thousands of clones, about 86% of them seen just once. The sample in question was CD4+ or CD8+ T cells sorted from blood, obtained in a trial of the OX40 agonist ivuxolimab. All receptors come from an adult with an advanced solid tumor such as melanoma, head and neck, liver or kidney cancer.

This clone was seen just once. This rearrangement joins TRBV5-1 to TRBJ1-4; unclear D gene. Germline V gene lookup returns CDR1 SGHRS and CDR2 YFSETQ. CDR3 length equals 16 residues. Trimming pared 0 bases from V and 0 bases from J, leaving 9 bases between. The CDR3 coding sequence is TGCGCCAGCAGCTTGGATCCCCCTCCAACTAATGAAAAACTGTTTTTT. Its protein is CASSLDPPPTNEKLFF. The variable domain in full, with the rest retrieved from reference TRBV5-1 and TRBJ1-4, is KAGVTQTPRYLIKTRGQQVTLSCSPISGHRSVSWYQQTPGQGLQFLFEYFSETQRNKGNFPGRFSGRQFSNSRSEMNVSTLELGDSALYLCASSLDPPPTNEKLFFGSGTQLSVL.

The chain uses TRBV27 and TRBJ2-7; TRBD1 or TRBD2 may be the D gene (5 bases each). The CDR3 is made up of 15 amino acids. The ends were cut back, 4 bases at V and 5 bases at J, with 18 bases in the middle. The germline V gene encodes CDR1 MNHEY and CDR2 SMNVEV (reference sequence). The CDR3 protein is CASSSPGTASHEQYF. The CDR3 bases are TGTGCCAGCAGTTCCCCCGGGACGGCGAGCCACGAGCAGTACTTC.

V usage is TRBV11-2 and J usage is TRBJ1-1, with a possible D match to TRBD1 (6 bases). Trimming left V 4 bases short and J 11 bases short, with 8 bases between. The CDR3 extends over 10 amino acids. In germline, CDR1 is SGHAT, CDR2 FQNNGV. CDR3 DNA: TGTGCCAGCAGCTCTCAGGGGGCTTTCTTT. Translating it yields CASSSQGAFF.

The chain recombines TRBV4-3 with TRBJ2-1; tentatively, D is TRBD2 (7 bases). The CDR3 has 17 amino acids. V was cut by 1 base and J by 0 bases, with 13 bases left in between. Germline assignment: CDR1 LGHNA and CDR2 YSLEER. CDR3 sequence reads: CASSQAGGFFSYNEQFF. CDR3 in DNA: TGCGCCAGCAGCCAAGCGGGGGGCTTTTTCTCCTACAATGAGCAGTTCTTC.

This rearrangement joins TRBV11-3 to TRBJ2-1; 9 bases fit TRBD1. Germline CDR1 and CDR2: SGHNT and YENEEA. The V and J ends lost 7 bases and 8 bases, in that order; junction bases with no gene match: 12. The CDR3 is 15 residues long. CDR3 sequence: CASTTGQGTRDEQFF. In nucleotides, the CDR3 is TGTGCCAGCACAACCGGACAGGGGACAAGGGATGAGCAGTTCTTC.

This clone is a singleton in its sample. In DNA form, the CDR3 reads TGTGCCACCCTGACAGGGACGGGAAACTATGGCTACACCTTC. Its protein is CATLTGTGNYGYTF. The J gene is TRBJ1-2, the V gene TRBV19, with 7 bases aligning to TRBD1. The CDR3 extends over 14 amino acids. Germline CDR1 is LNHDA and CDR2 is SQIVND (reference sequence). Trimming took 10 bases from V and 2 from J; bases not matched to a gene: 10.

The chain employs TRBV29-1 and TRBJ2-2; tentatively, D is TRBD2 (6 bases). The CDR3 has 14 amino acids. CDR1 SQVTM and CDR2 ANQGSEA come from the germline V gene. The V gene lost 7 bases and the J gene lost 4 bases, with 16 bases spanning the gap. The CDR3: CSAPTLGGTGELFF. For the CDR3, the DNA is TGCAGCGCCCCGACGTTGGGGGGCACCGGGGAGCTGTTTTTT.

The chain has TRBV11-2 and TRBJ1-1; weak D call: TRBD1 (6 bases). This CDR3 is 14 amino acids long. The germline V gene encodes CDR1 SGHAT and CDR2 FQNNGV. V was shortened by 4 bases and J by 4 bases, with 13 bases between the two germline ends. The DNA for the CDR3 is TGTGCCAGCAGCTCCCCCGGACAGTCCACTGAAGCTTTCTTT. Amino acid sequence: CASSSPGQSTEAFF.

This clone came up a few times. The chain recombines TRBV5-1 with TRBJ2-6; 8 nucleotides align to TRBD2. Unmatched junction bases numbered 11, after V lost 2 bases and J lost 4 bases. The length of the CDR3 is 18 residues. Germline V gene lookup returns CDR1 SGHRS and CDR2 YFSETQ. CDR3 coding DNA: TGCGCCAGCAGCTTAGAGCGGCGGGAGGTGACGGGGGCCAACGTCCTGACTTTC. Amino acid sequence: CASSLERREVTGANVLTF. Full variable domain (rest looked up from reference TRBV5-1 and TRBJ2-6): KAGVTQTPRYLIKTRGQQVTLSCSPISGHRSVSWYQQTPGQGLQFLFEYFSETQRNKGNFPGRFSGRQFSNSRSEMNVSTLELGDSALYLCASSLERREVTGANVLTFGAGSRLTVL.

This clone was picked up one time. This chain connects TRBV5-6 to TRBJ2-3; D gene unclear. V was clipped by 3 bases and J by 2 bases, with 7 bases between them. CDR1 is SGHDT, CDR2 YYEEEE, per germline. There are 13 residues in the CDR3. The CDR3 nucleotides read TGTGCCAGCAGCTCCGGTTCCACAGATACGCAGTATTTT. Translation: CASSSGSTDTQYF.

The chain joins TRBV6-5 to TRBJ2-7; 8 bases are a match to TRBD1. CDR3 length: 16 residues. The germline V gene has CDR1 MNHEY and CDR2 SVGAGI. Trimming at V came to 4 bases and at J to 2 bases, leaving 10 bases not matched to a gene. In DNA form, the CDR3 reads TGTGCCAGCAGTTCCCGAGGGACAGGTAATACCTACGAGCAGTACTTC. Amino acids: CASSSRGTGNTYEQYF.

This clone was recorded once. The rearrangement links TRBV30 to TRBJ2-1; 13 bases fit TRBD2. J lost 9 bases, V lost 4 bases, and 9 bases had no gene match. This CDR3 has 15 amino acids. The V gene's germline CDR1 is GTSNPN and CDR2 SVGIG (reference sequence). CDR3 nucleotides: TGTGCCTGGAAAAAAGGACTAGCGGGGGTCGGTGAGCAGTTCTTC. It is translated as CAWKKGLAGVGEQFF.

V and J are TRBV7-9 and TRBJ2-7; tentative D call: TRBD1 (6 bases). CDR1 and CDR2 from the germline V gene are SEHNR and FQNEAQ (reference sequence). Trimming removed 2 bases from V and 7 bases from J, with 15 bases in between. The CDR3 runs to 14 residues. The chain's CDR3 is CASSLLQGSGEQYF. The CDR3 DNA reads as TGTGCCAGCAGCTTACTACAGGGTAGTGGGGAGCAGTACTTC.

CDR3 bases: TGTGCCAGCAGCTTAACGGACAGGGACTATGGCTACACCTTC. Its translation: CASSLTDRDYGYTF. This chain uses TRBV7-3 with TRBJ1-2, with TRBD1 identical over 8 bases. Germline CDR1 and CDR2: SGHTA and FQGTGA. Losses at the gene ends were 0 bases for V and 3 bases for J; bases not matched to a gene: 0. The CDR3 covers 14 residues.

The V and J genes are TRBV9 and TRBJ2-1; D is ambiguous. CDR1 and CDR2 (germline): SGDLS, YYNGEE. V was shortened by 2 bases and J by 7 bases, with 10 bases between the two germline ends. The CDR3 is made up of 13 amino acids. CDR3 residues: CASSVSGQNEQFF. CDR3 sequence (DNA): TGTGCCAGCAGCGTCTCTGGCCAAAATGAGCAGTTCTTC. The full variable domain, its missing parts supplied by reference TRBV9 and TRBJ2-1, is DSGVTQTPKHLITATGQRVTLRCSPRSGDLSVYWYQQSLDQGLQFLIQYYNGEERAKGNILERFSAQQFPDLHSELNLSSLELGDSALYFCASSVSGQNEQFFGPGTRLTVL.

V gene TRBV14 combines with J gene TRBJ1-2; D call uncertain. The V gene's germline CDR1 is SGHDN and CDR2 FVKESK. V shed 1 base and J shed 9 bases, with 18 bases lying between them. CDR3 length: 15 amino acids. The CDR3 DNA follows: TGTGCCAGCAGCCAAGGCGCTGGGTCCGCTAAGAGCTACACCTTC. The encoded protein is CASSQGAGSAKSYTF.

The gene calls are TRBV7-3 and TRBJ2-2; 10 positions match TRBD1. V dropped 4 bases and J dropped 7; count of bases not matched to a gene: 3. CDR1 and CDR2 from the germline V gene are SGHTA and FQGTGA. CDR3 length: 14 residues. The CDR3 DNA reads TGTGCCAGCAGCTCGGGACAGGGGAGCGGGGAGCTGTTTTTT. Encoded protein: CASSSGQGSGELFF.

The chain is built from TRBV7-6 and TRBJ2-7; no clear D. Germline lookup yields CDR1 SGHVS and CDR2 FNYEAQ. The V gene lost 4 bases and the J gene lost 7 bases, with 17 bases spanning the gap. The CDR3 contains 14 residues. CDR3 coding DNA: TGTGCCAGCAGCTCAACATCCTCCATTGATGAGCAGTACTTC. Its translation is CASSSTSSIDEQYF. Based on the CDR3 plus reference TRBV7-6 and TRBJ2-7, the full variable domain is GAGVSQSPRYKVTKRGQDVALRCDPISGHVSLYWYRQALGQGPEFLTYFNYEAQQDKSGLPNDRFSAERPEGSISTLTIQRTEQRDSAMYRCASSSTSSIDEQYFGPGTRLTVT.

The rearrangement uses TRBV29-1 and TRBJ1-1; D unresolved. The CDR3 sequence is 11 residues long. V shed 2 bases and J shed 7 bases, with 8 bases lying between them. CDR1 is SQVTM and CDR2 is ANQGSEA in the germline V gene. The DNA of the CDR3 is TGCAGCGTTGAAAATTCTCATGAAGCTTTCTTT. Its translation: CSVENSHEAFF.

The chain recombines TRBV29-1 with TRBJ2-3; D perhaps matches TRBD2 (6 bases). CDR3 length: 15 amino acids. CDR1 SQVTM and CDR2 ANQGSEA come from the germline V gene. Trimming cost V 4 bases and J 0 bases, with 14 bases left between them. The CDR3 coding sequence is TGCAGCGTTGCCAGGACTACCTCTAGCACAGATACGCAGTATTTT. This translates into CSVARTTSSTDTQYF.

The CDR3 here is CASTTRRTTGSYEQYF. In DNA form, the CDR3 reads TGTGCCAGTACCACGAGGCGGACGACAGGCTCCTACGAGCAGTACTTC. This sequence joins TRBV19 and TRBJ2-7, with a weak D call TRBD1 (6 bases). Germline V gives CDR1 LNHDA, CDR2 SQIVND (reference sequence). The CDR3 contains 16 residues. The V end lost 7 bases, the J end lost 0 bases, and 19 bases lay between the germline ends.

This rearrangement joins TRBV19 to TRBJ2-5; 9 bases are a match to TRBD2. Germline trimming cut 6 bases from V and 5 bases from J; bases unmatched to any gene: 7. The CDR3 has 14 residues. The germline V gene encodes CDR1 LNHDA and CDR2 SQIVND (reference sequence). The CDR3 nucleotides read TGTGCCAGTAGACATAGCGGGAGCACGGAGACCCAGTACTTC. The encoded protein is CASRHSGSTETQYF.

In nucleotides, the CDR3 is TGCGCCAGCAGCCTCGGGACTAGCGCTTACAATGAGCAGTTCTTC. This codes for CASSLGTSAYNEQFF. This sequence joins TRBV5-1 and TRBJ2-1, with 10 bases that match TRBD2. The V and J ends lost 4 bases and 4 bases, in that order; junction bases with no gene match: 5. The germline CDR1 and CDR2 sequences are SGHRS and YFSETQ. The CDR3 has 15 residues. Full variable domain (missing parts from reference TRBV5-1 and TRBJ2-1): KAGVTQTPRYLIKTRGQQVTLSCSPISGHRSVSWYQQTPGQGLQFLFEYFSETQRNKGNFPGRFSGRQFSNSRSEMNVSTLELGDSALYLCASSLGTSAYNEQFFGPGTRLTVL.

The chain recombines TRBV6-5 with TRBJ1-5; D is undetermined. The V end was cut by 8 bases, the J end by 0 bases, with 5 bases between. The CDR3 loop spans 12 amino acids. Looked up from germline, CDR1 is MNHEY and CDR2 is SVGAGI. CDR3 DNA: TGTGCCAGCGGCGTTAGCAATCAGCCCCAGCATTTT. Amino acids: CASGVSNQPQHF.

This clone was seen only a few times. The chain couples TRBV7-3 to TRBJ1-2, with D perhaps TRBD1 (5 bases). The CDR3 has 12 amino acids. Germline CDR1 is SGHTA and CDR2 is FQGTGA. V was shortened by 4 bases and J by 7 bases, with 10 bases between the two germline ends. CDR3: CASSSRALGYTF. CDR3 coding DNA: TGTGCCAGCAGCTCCAGGGCGCTTGGCTACACCTTC. The variable domain in full, completed from reference TRBV7-3 and TRBJ1-2, reads GAGVSQTPSNKVTEKGKYVELRCDPISGHTALYWYRQSLGQGPEFLIYFQGTGAADDSGLPNDRFFAVRPEGSVSTLKIQRTERGDSAVYLCASSSRALGYTFGSGTRLTVV.

The chain couples TRBV5-1 to TRBJ2-1, with D uncertain. Trimming left V 0 bases short and J 0 bases short, with 16 bases between. The CDR3 extends over 18 amino acids. Looked up from germline, CDR1 is SGHRS and CDR2 is YFSETQ. Written as DNA, the CDR3 is TGCGCCAGCAGCTTGGATTACACAACCAGAGGCTCCTACAATGAGCAGTTCTTC. It yields the protein CASSLDYTTRGSYNEQFF.

The chain is built from TRBV7-2 and TRBJ2-3; TRBD2 matches 11 bases. CDR1 and CDR2 from the germline V gene are SGHTA and FQGNSA. Germline trimming cut 5 bases from V and 6 bases from J; bases unmatched to any gene: 7. CDR3 length: 15 residues. CDR3 sequence reads: CASSPRLAGPDTQYF. CDR3 in DNA: TGTGCCAGCAGCCCCCGACTAGCGGGACCCGATACGCAGTATTTT.